The rows below give T cell receptor beta chains drawn from one sample of a study of blood T cell repertoires in COVID-19. Profiled with immunoSEQ multiplex PCR; TCRdb holds only in-frame clones, not every one. Among roughly 350,000 clones, over 75% were seen once, and the ten largest hold approximately 4%. The material sequenced was peripheral blood. Receptor source: a woman between 45 and 65 years old with active or convalescent COVID-19. Each CDR3 is given with its conserved first and last residue. D genes are given only for firm matches. Clone size is given for some rows only: seen once, a few or many times, or a class if the clone is expanded.

DNA: TGTGCCACCAGTGACCCAAGCGGGAGGGGCGTATCCGGGGAGCTGTTTTTT; CDR3: CATSDPSGRGVSGELFF; D: TRBD2; size: NA; J: TRBJ2-2; V: TRBV24-1
DNA: TGTGCCAGCAGCTATTTAGAGACAGAAATATGGGGCTACACCTTC; CDR3: CASSYLETEIWGYTF; D: NA; size: NA; J: TRBJ1-2; V: TRBV7-9
DNA: TGTGCCAGCAGCCAAATGACAGGGAGGAGTCAGCCCCAGCATTTT; CDR3: CASSQMTGRSQPQHF; D: TRBD1; size: NA; J: TRBJ1-5; V: TRBV7-2
DNA: TGTGCCAGCAGTTACCCTCCCGGGGCTGAAGCTTTCTTT; CDR3: CASSYPPGAEAFF; D: NA; size: NA; J: TRBJ1-1; V: TRBV6-9
DNA: TGTGCTAGCAGCCCGGACCTCCGAGGGTGGCAGTACTTC; CDR3: CASSPDLRGWQYF; D: NA; size: NA; J: TRBJ2-7; V: TRBV7-7
DNA: TGTGCCTACGCAGTCGGGCAGGGGGGTAATCAGCCCCAGCATTTT; CDR3: CAYAVGQGGNQPQHF; D: TRBD1; size: NA; J: TRBJ1-5; V: TRBV30
DNA: TGTGCCAGCAGTTACTCGAGGGCTAGCGGGACCAATGAGCAGTTCTTC; CDR3: CASSYSRASGTNEQFF; D: TRBD2; size: NA; J: TRBJ2-1; V: TRBV6-6
DNA: TGCGCCAGCAGCCCCAGACAGGGGGCGCTTCGTGGTGAAGCTTTCTTT; CDR3: CASSPRQGALRGEAFF; D: TRBD1; size: NA; J: TRBJ1-1; V: TRBV5-1
DNA: TGTGCCGTGACTCTTGGGGGAGGGGAGACCCAGTACTTC; CDR3: CAVTLGGGETQYF; D: TRBD2; size: NA; J: TRBJ2-5; V: TRBV2
DNA: TGTGCCAGCAGTTTGGGGGCGCGGTACGAGCAGTACTTC; CDR3: CASSLGARYEQYF; D: NA; size: NA; J: TRBJ2-7; V: TRBV27
DNA: TGTGCCAGCAGTTATCTGTCGGGGGGATCGATTCAGTACTTC; CDR3: CASSYLSGGSIQYF; D: TRBD2; size: NA; J: TRBJ2-4; V: TRBV27
DNA: TGTGCCAGCAGTGTGGTCCGGACAAATCAGCCCCAGCATTTT; CDR3: CASSVVRTNQPQHF; D: NA; size: NA; J: TRBJ1-5; V: TRBV2
DNA: TGCGCCAGCAGCCAAGAGACTGGACAGCTTGGTTTCTATGGCTACACCTTC; CDR3: CASSQETGQLGFYGYTF; D: NA; size: NA; J: TRBJ1-2; V: TRBV4-3
DNA: TGTGCCAGCAGTTCAAAACTACATGGGACAGGGGCTGGAAACACCATATATTTT; CDR3: CASSSKLHGTGAGNTIYF; D: TRBD1; size: NA; J: TRBJ1-3; V: TRBV6-2/TRBV6-3
DNA: TGTGCCAGCAGCTCCGTCAGGGACCAGTACTTC; CDR3: CASSSVRDQYF; D: NA; size: once; J: TRBJ2-5; V: TRBV11-2
DNA: TGTGCTCGGGACTGTAGCTCCTACGAGCAGTACTTC; CDR3: CARDCSSYEQYF; D: NA; size: NA; J: TRBJ2-7; V: TRBV21-1
DNA: TGTGCCAGCAGCGTGGCTGGGAGGTGGGACACAGATACGCAGTATTTT; CDR3: CASSVAGRWDTDTQYF; D: NA; size: NA; J: TRBJ2-3; V: TRBV9
DNA: TGTGCCAGCAGCTTAGCCCTGGGACAACGAAATCAGCCCCAGCATTTT; CDR3: CASSLALGQRNQPQHF; D: NA; size: NA; J: TRBJ1-5; V: TRBV7-2
DNA: TGCGCCAGCAGCTTGGCGAGTGGGGCGGCCACCGGGGAGCTGTTTTTT; CDR3: CASSLASGAATGELFF; D: NA; size: once; J: TRBJ2-2; V: TRBV5-1
DNA: TGTGCCAGCAGCAAAGACAGGGTGGCCAATAATTCACCCCTCCACTTT; CDR3: CASSKDRVANNSPLHF; D: TRBD1; size: NA; J: TRBJ1-6; V: TRBV5-5
DNA: TGCGCCAGCAGCTCGGGGACAGGGACGAACACTGAAGCTTTCTTT; CDR3: CASSSGTGTNTEAFF; D: TRBD1; size: NA; J: TRBJ1-1; V: TRBV5-1
DNA: TGTGCCAGCAGCCAAGATTACAGTAAAGGTCAGCCCCAGCATTTT; CDR3: CASSQDYSKGQPQHF; D: NA; size: NA; J: TRBJ1-5; V: TRBV3-1/TRBV3-2
DNA: TGTGCCAGCAGTACCGGGACTAGCGGGATAAATGAGCAGTTCTTC; CDR3: CASSTGTSGINEQFF; D: TRBD2; size: once; J: TRBJ2-1; V: TRBV7-3
DNA: TGTGCCAGCACCTTTACGGAGGCTTCCGAGCAGTTCTTC; CDR3: CASTFTEASEQFF; D: NA; size: NA; J: TRBJ2-1; V: TRBV6-5
DNA: TGTGCCAGCAGGGTGACAGGGTCGAGCACTGAAGCTTTCTTT; CDR3: CASRVTGSSTEAFF; D: TRBD1; size: NA; J: TRBJ1-1; V: TRBV6-5
DNA: TGTGCCAGCAACCAGCGGGAGGCAACCTACGAGCAGTACTTC; CDR3: CASNQREATYEQYF; D: TRBD2; size: NA; J: TRBJ2-7; V: TRBV28
DNA: TGCAGCGTTGTCGGTGGGGCAGGGGTATCTGAAGCTTTCTTT; CDR3: CSVVGGAGVSEAFF; D: NA; size: NA; J: TRBJ1-1; V: TRBV29-1
DNA: TGTGCCAGCAGCCAAGAGACAGCGGGGCAGCCCCAGCATTTT; CDR3: CASSQETAGQPQHF; D: NA; size: NA; J: TRBJ1-5; V: TRBV4-2
DNA: TGTGCCAGCAGCAACGGAGGTGAGTCAAACTATGGCTACACCTTC; CDR3: CASSNGGESNYGYTF; D: NA; size: NA; J: TRBJ1-2; V: TRBV21-1
DNA: TGTGCCAGCAGCCAAGAACTAGTTGGACTAGCTGGCAATGAGCAGTTCTTC; CDR3: CASSQELVGLAGNEQFF; D: TRBD2; size: NA; J: TRBJ2-1; V: TRBV3-1/TRBV3-2
DNA: TGTGCCAGCAGCTCCGCCTCAGGGGCGGGAAACACCATATATTTT; CDR3: CASSSASGAGNTIYF; D: NA; size: NA; J: TRBJ1-3; V: TRBV7-2
DNA: TGTGCCACGGGTAGCGGGGGGGCCGTGGAAACAGATACGCAGTATTTT; CDR3: CATGSGGAVETDTQYF; D: TRBD2; size: NA; J: TRBJ2-3; V: TRBV10-3
DNA: TGTGCCAGTAGTTCGGCGACTAGCGGCTACTACGAGCAGTACTTC; CDR3: CASSSATSGYYEQYF; D: TRBD2; size: few; J: TRBJ2-7; V: TRBV19
DNA: TGCAGCGTTGACGGGCGGGGAGAGACCCAGTACTTC; CDR3: CSVDGRGETQYF; D: NA; size: once; J: TRBJ2-5; V: TRBV29-1
DNA: TGCGCCAGCAGCAAGGGTGATAGCGGTCCCTACAATGAGCAGTTCTTC; CDR3: CASSKGDSGPYNEQFF; D: NA; size: NA; J: TRBJ2-1; V: TRBV5-1
DNA: TGCGCCAGCAGTCAATTAAGGGACAGGGGGCAGACGATGTCGAGACAGGGATTTGACACTGAAGCTTTCTTT; CDR3: CASSQLRDRGQTMSRQGFDTEAFF; D: TRBD1; size: NA; J: TRBJ1-1; V: TRBV23-1
DNA: TGTGCCATCAGAGAGACTGACAGAAACTCCTACGAGCAGTACTTC; CDR3: CAIRETDRNSYEQYF; D: NA; size: NA; J: TRBJ2-7; V: TRBV10-3
DNA: TGTGCCAGCAGCCAAGGAATTGGTTCCGGGACAGGGGGCTATGGCTACACCTTC; CDR3: CASSQGIGSGTGGYGYTF; D: TRBD1; size: NA; J: TRBJ1-2; V: TRBV3-1/TRBV3-2
DNA: TGTGCCAGCAGCTTGGAGCTAGCGCTCAGGGAGGATACGCAGTATTTT; CDR3: CASSLELALREDTQYF; D: NA; size: NA; J: TRBJ2-3; V: TRBV5-4
DNA: TGTGCCAGCAGCCTCAGTACCGGGACTAGCGGGAGTAATGAGCAGTTCTTC; CDR3: CASSLSTGTSGSNEQFF; D: TRBD2; size: NA; J: TRBJ2-1; V: TRBV7-2